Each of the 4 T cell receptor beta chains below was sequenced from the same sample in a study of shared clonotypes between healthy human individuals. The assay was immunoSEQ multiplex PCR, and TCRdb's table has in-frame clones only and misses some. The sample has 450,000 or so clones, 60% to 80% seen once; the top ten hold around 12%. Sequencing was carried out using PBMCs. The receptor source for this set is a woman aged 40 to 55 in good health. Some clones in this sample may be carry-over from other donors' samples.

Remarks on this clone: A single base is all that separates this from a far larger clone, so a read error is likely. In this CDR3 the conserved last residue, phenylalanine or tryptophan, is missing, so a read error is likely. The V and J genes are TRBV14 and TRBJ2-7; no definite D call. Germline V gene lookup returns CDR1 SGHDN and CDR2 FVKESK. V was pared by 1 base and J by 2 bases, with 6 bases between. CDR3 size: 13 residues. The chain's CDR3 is CASSQGRAYEQYL. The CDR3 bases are TGTGCCAGCAGCCAAGGACGGGCCTACGAGCAGTACCTC.

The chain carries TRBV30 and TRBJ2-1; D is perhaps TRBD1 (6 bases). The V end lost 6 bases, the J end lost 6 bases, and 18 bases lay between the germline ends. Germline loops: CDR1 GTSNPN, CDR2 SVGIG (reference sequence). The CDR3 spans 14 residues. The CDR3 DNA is TGTGCCTGCGCCAAACTACAGGGCGTCAATGAGCAGTTCTTC. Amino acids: CACAKLQGVNEQFF.

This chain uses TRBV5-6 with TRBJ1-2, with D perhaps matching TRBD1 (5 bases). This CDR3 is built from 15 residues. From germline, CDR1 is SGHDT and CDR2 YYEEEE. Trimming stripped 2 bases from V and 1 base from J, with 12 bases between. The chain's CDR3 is CASSLPGTRNYGYTF. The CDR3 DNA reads TGTGCCAGCAGCTTACCGGGGACGCGTAACTATGGCTACACCTTC. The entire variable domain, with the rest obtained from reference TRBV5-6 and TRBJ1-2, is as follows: DAGVTQSPTHLIKTRGQQVTLRCSPKSGHDTVSWYQQALGQGPQFIFQYYEEEERQRGNFPDRFSGHQFPNYSSELNVNALLLGDSALYLCASSLPGTRNYGYTFGSGTRLTVV.

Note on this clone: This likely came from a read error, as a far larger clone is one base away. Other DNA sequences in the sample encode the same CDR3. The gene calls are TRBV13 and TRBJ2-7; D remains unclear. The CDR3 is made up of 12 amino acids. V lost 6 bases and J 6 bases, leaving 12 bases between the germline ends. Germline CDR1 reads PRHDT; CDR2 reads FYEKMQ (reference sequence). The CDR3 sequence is CASRATGSEQYF. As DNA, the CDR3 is TGTGCCAGCAGAGCGACTGGGTCCGAGCAGTACTTC.